Below, 21 T cell receptor beta chains from the same sample are listed, as sequenced in a study of identical twins. In TCRdb, the 5' RACE reads were re-called with MiXCR into one record per CDR3 protein. Of approximately 250,000 distinct CDR3 sequences listed, around 6.5% are singletons. These data also formed part of another study, on T cells expressing NK-cell markers.

Specimen: CD8+ T cells sorted from blood. These receptors all come from a woman under 30 in good health.

This clonotype appeared many times. This chain joins TRBV7-7 and TRBJ2-5, with D perhaps given as TRBD1 or TRBD2 (6 bases each). The CDR3 is 15 amino acids. Germline V CDR1 and CDR2: SSHAT, FNYEAQ (reference sequence). V dropped 1 base and J dropped 2 bases, with 11 bases sitting between them. The DNA for the CDR3 is TGTGCCAGCAGCTTAGGGTGGGGGGCTCAAGAGACCCAGTACTTC. Amino acid sequence: CASSLGWGAQETQYF.

This clonotype was seen more than once but under ten times. The V call is TRBV7-9, the J call TRBJ1-1; D is perhaps TRBD1 (5 bases). This CDR3 has 14 residues. Looked up from germline, CDR1 is SEHNR and CDR2 is FQNEAQ (reference sequence). V was clipped by 6 bases and J by 1 base, with 12 bases between them. Here the CDR3 reads CASRGGTANTEAFF. The CDR3 nucleotides read TGTGCCAGCAGGGGTGGGACGGCGAACACTGAAGCTTTCTTT.

The DNA of the CDR3 is TGTGCCAGCAGTTTAGAGGGTCTAGCGGGGATGGGCGGGGAGCTGTTTTTT. Protein: CASSLEGLAGMGGELFF. The chain has TRBV12-3 or TRBV12-4 and TRBJ2-2; 9 bases are shared with TRBD2. The CDR3 covers 17 residues. J gave up 7 bases and V 1 base, and 10 bases lay outside the gene matches.

The gene calls are TRBV5-6 and TRBJ2-2; a possible D gene is TRBD1 (5 bases). Germline V lookup: CDR1 SGHDT, CDR2 YYEEEE. The CDR3 contains 15 residues. With 5 bases removed from V and 4 bases from J, the gap between germline ends came to 15 bases. Here the CDR3 DNA reads TGTGCCAGCAGACCCGACAGATCGGGCACCGGGGAGCTGTTTTTT. Its translation is CASRPDRSGTGELFF.

This clonotype was seen a handful of times. This rearrangement joins TRBV5-5 to TRBJ1-2; D is unresolved. Trimming took 5 bases from V and 6 from J, leaving 17 bases between them. CDR3 length equals 14 residues. Germline assignment: CDR1 SGHKS and CDR2 YYEKEE (reference sequence). CDR3 bases: TGTGCCAGCAGAGCCGGGGATAGACCAAATGGCTACACCTTC. This encodes CASRAGDRPNGYTF.

This chain joins TRBV19 and TRBJ1-1, with unresolved D. CDR1 is LNHDA, CDR2 SQIVND, per germline (reference sequence). The ends were cut back, 5 bases at V and 5 bases at J, with 15 bases in the middle. The CDR3 covers 14 residues. The CDR3 DNA is TGTGCCAGTAGTGATGAGGGAGTGTGGACTGAAGCTTTCTTT. Translating it yields CASSDEGVWTEAFF.

This clonotype was seen only a few times. The genes are TRBV2 and TRBJ1-2; a weak D match, TRBD1 (6 bases). CDR1 and CDR2 (germline): SNHLY, FYNNEI. Trimming shortened V by 6 bases and J by 1 base, and 9 bases separated the two germline ends. This CDR3 has 13 amino acids. The CDR3 DNA sequence: TGTGCCAGCAGGGACAGCTATAACTATGGCTACACCTTC. Its translation: CASRDSYNYGYTF.

The DNA of the CDR3 is TGCGCCAGCAGCTGGCCCGTGTCGGGACTCTCCTACAATGAGCAGTTCTTC. Translation gives CASSWPVSGLSYNEQFF. The rearrangement joins TRBV5-1 to TRBJ2-1; a possible D gene is TRBD2 (6 bases). Looked up from germline, CDR1 is SGHRS and CDR2 is YFSETQ. The germline V and J ends were trimmed by 3 bases and 0 bases, with 16 bases remaining between them. This CDR3 region has 17 residues.

The genes are TRBV6-2 or TRBV6-3 and TRBJ2-3; 7 nucleotides align to TRBD2. V lost 8 bases to trimming and J lost 3 bases; unmatched junction nucleotides: 8. The CDR3 length is 14 residues. Germline assignment: CDR1 MNHEY and CDR2 SVGEGT. The CDR3 nucleotides are TGTGCCAGCGACGGGGGGATGACGACAGATACGCAGTATTTT. This codes for CASDGGMTTDTQYF.

This clonotype was seen only a few times. The chain links TRBV27 to TRBJ1-5; D gene unclear. V was cut by 6 bases and J by 2 bases, with 11 bases left in between. The CDR3 sequence is 14 residues long. CDR1 is MNHEY and CDR2 is SMNVEV in the germline V gene (reference sequence). The CDR3 DNA reads TGTGCCAGCAGCCGGGCGAGAGGCAATCAGCCCCAGCATTTT. It specifies CASSRARGNQPQHF.

The chain couples TRBV18 to TRBJ1-2, with no clear D. Germline V gene sequence: CDR1 KGHSH, CDR2 LQKENI. The V gene lost 3 bases and the J gene lost 8 bases, with 16 bases spanning the gap. CDR3 length: 14 amino acids. CDR3 in DNA: TGTGCCAGCTCACCGGCCCAGGAGTTCGAGGGCTACACCTTC. Protein sequence: CASSPAQEFEGYTF.

This clonotype occurred a few times. This chain joins TRBV5-5 and TRBJ1-1, with D possibly matching TRBD1 (6 bases). Germline lookup yields CDR1 SGHKS and CDR2 YYEKEE (reference sequence). V lost 4 bases, J lost 4 bases, and 14 bases lay in between. This CDR3 comprises 14 residues. The CDR3 loop is CASSIQGVTTEAFF. The CDR3 DNA follows: TGTGCCAGCAGCATACAGGGTGTGACCACTGAAGCTTTCTTT. The whole variable domain, filled in from reference TRBV5-5 and TRBJ1-1, reads DAGVTQSPTHLIKTRGQQVTLRCSPISGHKSVSWYQQVLGQGPQFIFQYYEKEERGRGNFPDRFSARQFPNYSSELNVNALLLGDSALYLCASSIQGVTTEAFFGQGTRLTVV.

In regard to this clonotype: The conserved closing phenylalanine or tryptophan is absent in this CDR3, likely reflecting a read error. The rearrangement joins TRBV5-6 to TRBJ1-2, with 8 bases identical to TRBD1. This CDR3 contains 15 residues. The junction had 5 bases not matched to a gene; V was cut back by 2 bases and J by 2 bases. Germline CDR1 is SGHDT and CDR2 is YYEEEE. In nucleotides, the CDR3 is TGTGCCAGCAGCTTCGGACAGGGTTCGAACTATGGCTACACCGTC. This sequence encodes CASSFGQGSNYGYTV.

This clonotype has more than one count but fewer than ten. The chain couples TRBV7-8 to TRBJ2-3; 10 nucleotides match TRBD2. This CDR3 region has 17 residues. Germline lookup yields CDR1 SGHVS and CDR2 FQNEAQ. With 4 bases clipped from V and 4 bases from J, the junction kept 11 bases outside the gene matches. CDR3 DNA sequence: TGTGCCAGCAGCTCCTTTAGCGGGGGGACCCCAGCAGATACGCAGTATTTT. Residues: CASSSFSGGTPADTQYF.

The chain links TRBV6-1 to TRBJ1-3; D call uncertain. There are 15 residues in the CDR3. V lost 6 bases and J lost 2, with 14 bases in between. Germline CDR1 is MNHNS and CDR2 is SASEGT. The CDR3 here is CASSLRGPPGNTIYF. The DNA of the CDR3 is TGTGCCAGCAGCCTGCGGGGTCCCCCTGGAAACACCATATATTTT.

The table lists this clonotype with many counts. V usage is TRBV12-3 or TRBV12-4 and J usage is TRBJ1-3, with D hard to call. The CDR3 length is 13 residues. V was pared by 11 bases and J by 3 bases, with 14 bases between. DNA of the CDR3: TGTGCCCGGACCGAGGTCGATGGAAACACCATATATTTT. This encodes CARTEVDGNTIYF.

Only a few counts were recorded for this clonotype. This chain uses TRBV10-1 with TRBJ1-5, with D unclear. In germline, CDR1 is WNHNN, CDR2 SYGVQD (reference sequence). This CDR3 has 16 residues. Trimming cost V 11 bases and J 4 bases, with 24 bases left between them. The CDR3 coding sequence is TGCGCCGGCCGGTCCCGGTTCTGGGCTCAGAATCAGCCCCAGCATTTT. Protein product: CAGRSRFWAQNQPQHF.

V and J are TRBV7-9 and TRBJ2-1; 8 nucleotides align to TRBD2. CDR3 length: 15 residues. Germline V gene data show CDR1 as SEHNR and CDR2 as FQNEAQ (reference sequence). Trimming at V came to 7 bases and at J to 10 bases, leaving 15 bases not matched to a gene. CDR3 loop: CASIPPGGDTMEQFF. CDR3 nucleotides: TGTGCCAGCATCCCTCCGGGGGGGGATACAATGGAGCAGTTCTTC.

This clonotype appeared a few times. This chain connects TRBV7-2 to TRBJ2-6; tentatively, D is TRBD2 (6 bases). The CDR3 sequence is 14 residues long. CDR1 is SGHTA, CDR2 FQGNSA, per germline. The V end was cut by 5 bases, the J end by 6 bases, with 11 bases between. This CDR3 is CASSPAGMANVLTF. CDR3 in DNA: TGTGCCAGCAGCCCGGCGGGAATGGCCAACGTCCTGACTTTC. The entire variable domain, with the rest obtained from reference TRBV7-2 and TRBJ2-6, is as follows: GAGVSQSPSNKVTEKGKDVELRCDPISGHTALYWYRQSLGQGLEFLIYFQGNSAPDKSGLPSDRFSAERTGGSVSTLTIQRTQQEDSAVYLCASSPAGMANVLTFGAGSRLTVL.

This clonotype was seen only a few times. The V call is TRBV12-3 or TRBV12-4, the J call TRBJ2-5; 9 nucleotides line up with TRBD1. V was pared by 8 bases and J by 5 bases, with 9 bases of the junction left unmatched. The CDR3 is 14 amino acids. The CDR3 here is CASGSGTGHETQYF. As DNA, the CDR3 is TGTGCCAGCGGTTCCGGGACAGGGCACGAGACCCAGTACTTC.

The J gene is TRBJ2-1, the V gene TRBV29-1; D perhaps matches TRBD2 (5 bases). V lost 8 bases to trimming and J lost 3 bases, with 8 bases between them. CDR3 length: 11 residues. Germline CDR1 is SQVTM and CDR2 is ANQGSEA. DNA for the CDR3: TGCAGCCCGCGGGTCTACAATGAGCAGTTCTTC. Protein sequence: CSPRVYNEQFF.